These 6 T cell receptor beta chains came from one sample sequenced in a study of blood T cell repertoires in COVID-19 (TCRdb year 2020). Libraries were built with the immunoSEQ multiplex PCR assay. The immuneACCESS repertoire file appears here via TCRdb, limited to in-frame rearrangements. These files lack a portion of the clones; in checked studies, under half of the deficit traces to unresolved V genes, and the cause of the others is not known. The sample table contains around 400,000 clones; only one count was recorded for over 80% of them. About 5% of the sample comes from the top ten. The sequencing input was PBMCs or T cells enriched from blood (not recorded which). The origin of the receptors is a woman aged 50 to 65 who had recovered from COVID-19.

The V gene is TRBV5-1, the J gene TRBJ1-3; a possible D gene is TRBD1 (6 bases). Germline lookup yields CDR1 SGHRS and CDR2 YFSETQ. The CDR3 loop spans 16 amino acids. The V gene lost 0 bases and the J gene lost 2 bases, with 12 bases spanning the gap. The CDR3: CASSLADRLAGNTIYF. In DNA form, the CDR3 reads TGCGCCAGCAGCTTGGCCGACAGGCTTGCTGGAAACACCATATATTTT.

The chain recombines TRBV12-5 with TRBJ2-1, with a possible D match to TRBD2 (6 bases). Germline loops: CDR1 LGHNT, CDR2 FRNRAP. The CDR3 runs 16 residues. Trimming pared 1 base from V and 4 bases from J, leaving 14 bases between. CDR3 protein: CASGLDGSGGYNEQFF. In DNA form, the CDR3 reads TGTGCTAGTGGTTTGGACGGCTCCGGGGGTTACAATGAGCAGTTCTTC.

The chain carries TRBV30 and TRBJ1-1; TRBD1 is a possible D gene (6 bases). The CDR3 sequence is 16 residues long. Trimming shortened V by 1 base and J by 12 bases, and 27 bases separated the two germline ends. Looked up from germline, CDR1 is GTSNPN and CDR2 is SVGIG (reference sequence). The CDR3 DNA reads TGTGCCTGGAGTGGCGCGTGGGGGCAGGCCAGCAGGTGGACTTTCTTT. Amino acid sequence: CAWSGAWGQASRWTFF. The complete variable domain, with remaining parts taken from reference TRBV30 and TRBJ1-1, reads SQTIHQWPATLVQPVGSPLSLECTVEGTSNPNLYWYRQAAGRGLQLLFYSVGIGQISSEVPQNLSASRPQDRQFILSSKKLLLSDSGFYLCAWSGAWGQASRWTFFGQGTRLTVV.

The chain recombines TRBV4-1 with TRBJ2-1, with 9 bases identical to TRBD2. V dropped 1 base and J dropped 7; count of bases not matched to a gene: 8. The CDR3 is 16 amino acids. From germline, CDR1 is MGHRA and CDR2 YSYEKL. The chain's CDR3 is CASSQVRVAGGNEQFF. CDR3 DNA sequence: TGCGCCAGCAGCCAAGTTAGGGTGGCGGGGGGGAATGAGCAGTTCTTC.

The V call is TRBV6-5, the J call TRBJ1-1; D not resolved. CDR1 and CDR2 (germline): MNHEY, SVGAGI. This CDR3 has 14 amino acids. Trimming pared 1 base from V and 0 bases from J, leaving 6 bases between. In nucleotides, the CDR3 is TGTGCCAGCAGTTACTTCTCCGTGAACACTGAAGCTTTCTTT. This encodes CASSYFSVNTEAFF.

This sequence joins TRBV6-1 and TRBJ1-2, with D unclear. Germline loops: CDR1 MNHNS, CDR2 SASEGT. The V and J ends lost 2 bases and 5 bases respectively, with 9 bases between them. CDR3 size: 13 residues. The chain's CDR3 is CASSEWQDYGYTF. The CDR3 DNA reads TGTGCCAGCAGTGAATGGCAGGATTATGGCTACACCTTC.